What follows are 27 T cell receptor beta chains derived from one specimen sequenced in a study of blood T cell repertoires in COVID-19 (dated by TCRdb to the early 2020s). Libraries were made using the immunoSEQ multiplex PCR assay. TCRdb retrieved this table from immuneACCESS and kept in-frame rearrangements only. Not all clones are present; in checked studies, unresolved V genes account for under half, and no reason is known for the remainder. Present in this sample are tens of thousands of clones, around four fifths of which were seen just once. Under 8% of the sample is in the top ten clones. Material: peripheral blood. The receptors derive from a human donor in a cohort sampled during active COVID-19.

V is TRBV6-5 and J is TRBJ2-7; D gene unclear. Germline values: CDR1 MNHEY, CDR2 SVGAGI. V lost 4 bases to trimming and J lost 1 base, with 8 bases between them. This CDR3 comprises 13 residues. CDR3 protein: CASSLARSYEQYF. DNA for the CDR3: TGTGCCAGCAGTTTGGCTAGATCCTACGAGCAGTACTTC.

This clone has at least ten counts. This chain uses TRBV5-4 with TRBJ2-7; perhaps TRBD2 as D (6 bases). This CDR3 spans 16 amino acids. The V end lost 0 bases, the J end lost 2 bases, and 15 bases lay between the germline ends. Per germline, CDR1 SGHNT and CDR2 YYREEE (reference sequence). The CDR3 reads CASSLAPGTRTYEQYF. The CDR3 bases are TGTGCCAGCAGCTTGGCCCCGGGGACTCGGACCTACGAGCAGTACTTC.

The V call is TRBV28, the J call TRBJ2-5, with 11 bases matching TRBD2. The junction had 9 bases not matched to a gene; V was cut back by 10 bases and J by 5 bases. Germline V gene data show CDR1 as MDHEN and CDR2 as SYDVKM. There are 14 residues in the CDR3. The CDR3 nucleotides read TGTGCCACCAACGTAGCGGGGGGGCAGGAGACCCAGTACTTC. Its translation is CATNVAGGQETQYF.

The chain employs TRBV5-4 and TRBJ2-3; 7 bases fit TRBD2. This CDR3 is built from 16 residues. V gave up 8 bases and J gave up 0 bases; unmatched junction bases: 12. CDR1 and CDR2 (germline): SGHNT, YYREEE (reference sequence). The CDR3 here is CASRDGRQTSTDTQYF. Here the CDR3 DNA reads TGTGCCAGTCGGGACGGGAGGCAAACTAGCACAGATACGCAGTATTTT.

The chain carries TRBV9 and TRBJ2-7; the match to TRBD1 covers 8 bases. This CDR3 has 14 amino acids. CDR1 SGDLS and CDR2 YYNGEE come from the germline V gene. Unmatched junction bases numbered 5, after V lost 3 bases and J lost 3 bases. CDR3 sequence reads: CASSDGQGYYEQYF. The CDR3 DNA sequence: TGTGCCAGCAGCGATGGACAGGGTTACTACGAGCAGTACTTC. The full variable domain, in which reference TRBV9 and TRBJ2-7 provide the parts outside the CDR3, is DSGVTQTPKHLITATGQRVTLRCSPRSGDLSVYWYQQSLDQGLQFLIQYYNGEERAKGNILERFSAQQFPDLHSELNLSSLELGDSALYFCASSDGQGYYEQYFGPGTRLTVT.

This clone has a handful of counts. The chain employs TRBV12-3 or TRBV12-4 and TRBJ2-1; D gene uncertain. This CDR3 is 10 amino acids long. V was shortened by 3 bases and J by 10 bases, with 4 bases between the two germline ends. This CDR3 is CASSLREQFF. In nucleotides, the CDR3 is TGTGCCAGCAGTTTGCGCGAGCAGTTCTTC.

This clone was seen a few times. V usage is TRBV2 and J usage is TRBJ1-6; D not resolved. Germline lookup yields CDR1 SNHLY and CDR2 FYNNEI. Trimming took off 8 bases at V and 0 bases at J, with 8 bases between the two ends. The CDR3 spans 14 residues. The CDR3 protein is CASGETSYNSPLHF. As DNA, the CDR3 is TGTGCCAGCGGGGAGACCTCCTATAATTCACCCCTCCACTTT.

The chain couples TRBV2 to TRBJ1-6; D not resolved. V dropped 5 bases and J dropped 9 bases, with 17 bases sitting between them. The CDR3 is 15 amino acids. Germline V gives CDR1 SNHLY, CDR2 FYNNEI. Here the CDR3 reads CASSLLSGRVSPLHF. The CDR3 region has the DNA TGTGCCAGCAGTCTTCTTAGTGGGCGGGTTTCACCCCTCCACTTT.

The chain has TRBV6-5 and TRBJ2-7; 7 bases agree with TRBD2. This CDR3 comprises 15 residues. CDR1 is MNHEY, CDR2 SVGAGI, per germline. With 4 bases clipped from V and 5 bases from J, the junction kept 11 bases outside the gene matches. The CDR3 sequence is CASSLDSRGGDEQYF. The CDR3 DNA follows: TGTGCCAGCAGTTTGGACTCCCGCGGGGGAGACGAGCAGTACTTC.

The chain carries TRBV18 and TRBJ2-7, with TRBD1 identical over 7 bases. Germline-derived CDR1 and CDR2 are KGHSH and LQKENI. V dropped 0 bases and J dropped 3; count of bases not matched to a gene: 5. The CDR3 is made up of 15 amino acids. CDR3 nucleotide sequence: TGTGCCAGCTCACCACCGGGGTCAGGGGGCTACGAGCAGTACTTC. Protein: CASSPPGSGGYEQYF.

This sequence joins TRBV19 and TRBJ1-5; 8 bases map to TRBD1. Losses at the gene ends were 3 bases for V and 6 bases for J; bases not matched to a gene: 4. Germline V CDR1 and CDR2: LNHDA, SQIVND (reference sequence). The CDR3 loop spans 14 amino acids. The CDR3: CASSIDRGSQPQHF. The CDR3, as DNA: TGTGCCAGTAGTATTGACAGGGGATCTCAGCCCCAGCATTTT.

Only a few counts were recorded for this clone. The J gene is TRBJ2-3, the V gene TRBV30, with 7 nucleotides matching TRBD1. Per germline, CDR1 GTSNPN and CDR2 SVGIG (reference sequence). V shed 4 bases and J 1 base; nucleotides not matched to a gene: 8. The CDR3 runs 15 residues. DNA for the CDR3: TGTGCCTGGATTAAAGGGGGCAACGGCACAGATACGCAGTATTTT. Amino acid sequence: CAWIKGGNGTDTQYF.

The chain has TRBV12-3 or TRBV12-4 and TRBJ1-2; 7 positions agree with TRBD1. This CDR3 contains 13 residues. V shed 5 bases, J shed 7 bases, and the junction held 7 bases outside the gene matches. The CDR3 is CASSADRLPGYTF. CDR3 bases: TGTGCCAGCAGTGCGGACAGGTTACCTGGCTACACCTTC.

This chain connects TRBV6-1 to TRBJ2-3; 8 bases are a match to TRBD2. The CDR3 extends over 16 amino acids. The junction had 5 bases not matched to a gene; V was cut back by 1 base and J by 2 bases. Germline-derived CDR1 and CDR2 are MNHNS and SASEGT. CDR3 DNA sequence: TGTGCCAGCAGTGAAGTTTGGCGGGGGGCCACAGATACGCAGTATTTT. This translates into CASSEVWRGATDTQYF.

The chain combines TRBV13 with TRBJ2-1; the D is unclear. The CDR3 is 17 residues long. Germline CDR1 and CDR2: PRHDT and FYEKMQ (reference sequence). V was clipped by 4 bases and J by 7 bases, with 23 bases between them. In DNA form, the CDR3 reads TGTGCCAGCAGCTCTCTATATTACGCCCATACGAATAATGAGCAGTTCTTC. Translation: CASSSLYYAHTNNEQFF.

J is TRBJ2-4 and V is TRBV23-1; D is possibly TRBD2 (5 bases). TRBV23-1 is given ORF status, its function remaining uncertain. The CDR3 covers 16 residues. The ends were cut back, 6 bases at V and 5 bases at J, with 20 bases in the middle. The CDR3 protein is CASRVGPSWGENIQYF. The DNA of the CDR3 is TGCGCCAGCAGAGTCGGGCCCAGTTGGGGAGAAAACATTCAGTACTTC.

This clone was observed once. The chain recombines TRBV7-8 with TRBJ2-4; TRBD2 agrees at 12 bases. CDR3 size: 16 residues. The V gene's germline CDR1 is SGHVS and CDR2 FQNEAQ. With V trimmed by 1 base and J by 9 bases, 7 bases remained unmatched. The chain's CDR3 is CASSLGLAGERGIQYF. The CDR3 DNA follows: TGTGCCAGCAGCTTAGGACTAGCGGGAGAGAGGGGCATTCAGTACTTC.

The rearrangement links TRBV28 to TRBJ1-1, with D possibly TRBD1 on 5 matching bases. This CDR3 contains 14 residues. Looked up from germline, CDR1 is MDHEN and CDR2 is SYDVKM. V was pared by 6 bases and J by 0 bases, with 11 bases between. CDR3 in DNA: TGTGCCAGCAGCACAGGCTCTATGAACACTGAAGCTTTCTTT. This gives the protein CASSTGSMNTEAFF.

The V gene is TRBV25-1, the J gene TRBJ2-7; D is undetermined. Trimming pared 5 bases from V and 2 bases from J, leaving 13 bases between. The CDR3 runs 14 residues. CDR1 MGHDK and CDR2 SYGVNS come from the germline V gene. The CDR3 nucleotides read TGTGCCAGCAGTCCTTTGGTAGGAGCCTACGAGCAGTACTTC. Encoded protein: CASSPLVGAYEQYF.

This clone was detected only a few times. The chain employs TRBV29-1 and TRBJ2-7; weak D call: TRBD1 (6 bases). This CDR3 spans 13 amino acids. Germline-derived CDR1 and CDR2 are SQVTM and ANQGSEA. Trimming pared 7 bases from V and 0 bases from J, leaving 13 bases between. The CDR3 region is CSGAQGGSYEQYF. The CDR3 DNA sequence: TGCAGCGGAGCACAAGGGGGCTCCTACGAGCAGTACTTC.

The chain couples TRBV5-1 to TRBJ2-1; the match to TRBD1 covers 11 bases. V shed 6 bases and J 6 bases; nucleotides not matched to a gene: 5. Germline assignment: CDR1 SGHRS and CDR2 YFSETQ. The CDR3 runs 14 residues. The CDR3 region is CASKGQGAVNEQFF. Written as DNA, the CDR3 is TGCGCCAGCAAAGGACAGGGGGCCGTCAATGAGCAGTTCTTC.

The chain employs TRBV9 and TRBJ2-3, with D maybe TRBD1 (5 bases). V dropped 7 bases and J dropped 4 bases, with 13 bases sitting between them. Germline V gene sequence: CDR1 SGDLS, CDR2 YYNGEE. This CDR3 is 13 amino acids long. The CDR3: CASSPGISDTQYF. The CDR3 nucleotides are TGTGCCAGCTCGCCAGGGATTTCAGATACGCAGTATTTT.

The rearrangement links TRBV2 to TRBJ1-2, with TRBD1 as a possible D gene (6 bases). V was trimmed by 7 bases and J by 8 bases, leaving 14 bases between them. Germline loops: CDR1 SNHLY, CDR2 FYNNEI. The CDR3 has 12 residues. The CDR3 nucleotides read TGTGCCAGCATCCGGGGGGGCAAGGGCTACACCTTC. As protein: CASIRGGKGYTF.

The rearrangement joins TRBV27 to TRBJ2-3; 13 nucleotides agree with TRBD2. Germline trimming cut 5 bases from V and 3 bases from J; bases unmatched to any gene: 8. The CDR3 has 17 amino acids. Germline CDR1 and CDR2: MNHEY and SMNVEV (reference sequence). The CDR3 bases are TGTGCCAGCAGTGACCGACTAGCGGGAGGTCGAACAGATACGCAGTATTTT. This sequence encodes CASSDRLAGGRTDTQYF.

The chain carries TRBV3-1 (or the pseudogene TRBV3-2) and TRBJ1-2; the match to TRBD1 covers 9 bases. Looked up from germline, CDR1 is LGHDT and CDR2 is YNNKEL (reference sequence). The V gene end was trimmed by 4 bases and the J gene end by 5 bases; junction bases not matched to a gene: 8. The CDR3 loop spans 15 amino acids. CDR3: CASSPGTGRFYGYTF. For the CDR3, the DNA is TGTGCCAGCAGCCCCGGGACAGGGAGGTTTTATGGCTACACCTTC.

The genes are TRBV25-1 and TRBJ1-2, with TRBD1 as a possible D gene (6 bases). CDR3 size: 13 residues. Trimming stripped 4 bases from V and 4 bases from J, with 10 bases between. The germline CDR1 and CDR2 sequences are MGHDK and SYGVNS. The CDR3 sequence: CASSVGAGYGYTF. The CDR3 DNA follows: TGTGCCAGCAGTGTGGGGGCGGGCTATGGCTACACCTTC.

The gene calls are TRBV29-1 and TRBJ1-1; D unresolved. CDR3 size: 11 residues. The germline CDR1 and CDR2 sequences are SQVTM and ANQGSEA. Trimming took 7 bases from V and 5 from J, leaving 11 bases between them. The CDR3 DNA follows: TGCAGCGCCGACACGGCTACTGAAGCTTTCTTT. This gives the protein CSADTATEAFF.